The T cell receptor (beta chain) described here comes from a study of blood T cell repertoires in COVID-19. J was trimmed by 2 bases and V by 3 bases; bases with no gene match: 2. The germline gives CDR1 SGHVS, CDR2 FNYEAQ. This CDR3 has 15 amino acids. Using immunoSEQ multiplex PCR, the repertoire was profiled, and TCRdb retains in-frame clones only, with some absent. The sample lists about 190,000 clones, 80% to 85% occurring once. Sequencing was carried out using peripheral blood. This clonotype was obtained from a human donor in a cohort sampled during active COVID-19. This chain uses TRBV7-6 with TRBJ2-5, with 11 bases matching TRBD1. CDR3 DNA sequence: TGTGCCAGCAGCTTGGGGACAGGGGGTCAAGAGACCCAGTACTTC. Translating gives CASSLGTGGQETQYF.